A single sample is the source of the 11 T cell receptor beta chains below, sequenced in a study of T cells after yellow fever vaccination. MiXCR, run by TCRdb on the 5' RACE reads, gives a single entry per CDR3 protein. Of 620,000 or so distinct CDR3 sequences listed, 10% to 15% are singletons. The input for sequencing was PBMCs, taken on the day of the yellow fever booster vaccination. The receptor source for this set is a man aged 25-45 years who received the YFV17D yellow fever vaccine.

This clonotype was seen a few times. The gene calls are TRBV5-1 and TRBJ1-5; possible D gene TRBD1, 5 bases. The V and J ends lost 3 bases and 6 bases respectively, with 13 bases between them. In germline, CDR1 is SGHRS, CDR2 YFSETQ. The CDR3 consists of 14 residues. CDR3 loop: CASSSGGIGQPQHF. DNA of the CDR3: TGCGCCAGCAGCTCGGGGGGGATCGGTCAGCCCCAGCATTTT.

This clonotype was observed a handful of times. The CDR3 region is CASGTSARAQPQHF. The CDR3 bases are TGTGCTTCCGGGACCTCCGCCCGGGCTCAGCCCCAGCATTTT. The V gene is TRBV19, the J gene TRBJ1-5, with D possibly matching TRBD1 (5 bases). The CDR3 loop spans 14 amino acids. Germline lookup yields CDR1 LNHDA and CDR2 SQIVND (reference sequence).

The chain recombines TRBV20-1 with TRBJ2-1, with a possible D match to TRBD2 (7 bases). The germline V gene has CDR1 DFQATT and CDR2 SNEGSKA (reference sequence). This CDR3 has 13 amino acids. Between the trimmed V and J ends, which lost 5 bases and 7 bases, there was a span of 15 bases. In nucleotides, the CDR3 is TGCAGTGCTTTCGGGGGGCGGGTGAATGAGCAGTTCTTC. It specifies CSAFGGRVNEQFF.

This clonotype turned up a few times. The chain has TRBV20-1 and TRBJ2-7; 10 bases match TRBD2. V lost 3 bases and J lost 3; bases outside the gene matches: 8. The CDR3 is made up of 15 amino acids. The germline V gene has CDR1 DFQATT and CDR2 SNEGSKA (reference sequence). For the CDR3, the DNA is TGCAGTGCTAGGATGGCTAGCGGGAGTAACTACGAGCAGTACTTC. Translating gives CSARMASGSNYEQYF.

The chain carries TRBV19 and TRBJ1-1, with 10 bases fitting TRBD1. CDR1 and CDR2 from the germline V gene are LNHDA and SQIVND (reference sequence). The CDR3 contains 15 residues. V trimming: 8 bases; J trimming: 1 base; junction bases outside the gene matches: 7. CDR3 residues: CASADRGTANTEAFF. CDR3 nucleotide sequence: TGTGCCAGTGCGGACAGGGGGACCGCGAACACTGAAGCTTTCTTT.

The V call is TRBV6-5, the J call TRBJ2-5; possible D gene TRBD1, 5 bases. V was trimmed by 2 bases and J by 5 bases, leaving 15 bases between them. CDR3 length equals 15 residues. Looked up from germline, CDR1 is MNHEY and CDR2 is SVGAGI. CDR3 region: CASSYTKRPGETQYF. CDR3 DNA sequence: TGTGCCAGCAGTTACACAAAGAGACCAGGGGAGACCCAGTACTTC.

This clonotype was seen a few times. The chain links TRBV6-2 or TRBV6-3 to TRBJ2-7; weak D call: TRBD2 (6 bases). Germline V gene sequence: CDR1 MNHEY, CDR2 SVGEGT. CDR3 size: 14 residues. V shed 7 bases and J shed 3 bases, with 16 bases lying between them. The CDR3 loop reads CASKPTSLSYEQYF. DNA for the CDR3: TGTGCCAGCAAACCGACTAGTCTGAGCTACGAGCAGTACTTC.

This clonotype was counted a few times. The rearrangement joins TRBV18 to TRBJ2-7; D tentatively fits TRBD1 or TRBD2 (5 bases each). Per germline, CDR1 KGHSH and CDR2 LQKENI. This CDR3 comprises 16 residues. V gave up 3 bases and J gave up 7 bases, with 22 bases separating them. The CDR3 protein is CASSPRSGDLLGEQYF. In DNA, the CDR3 is TGTGCCAGCTCACCGAGGAGTGGGGACCTTCTGGGAGAGCAGTACTTC.

This chain uses TRBV7-9 with TRBJ2-1; 10 nucleotides line up with TRBD2. In germline, CDR1 is SEHNR, CDR2 FQNEAQ (reference sequence). Unmatched junction bases numbered 8, after V lost 2 bases and J lost 10 bases. CDR3 length equals 15 residues. The CDR3: CASSLYTAGGPEQFF. In DNA form, the CDR3 reads TGTGCCAGCAGCTTATATACAGCGGGAGGGCCCGAGCAGTTCTTC. Combining the CDR3 with reference TRBV7-9 and TRBJ2-1 gives the whole variable domain DTGVSQNPRHKITKRGQNVTFRCDPISEHNRLYWYRQTLGQGPEFLTYFQNEAQLEKSRLLSDRFSAERPKGSFSTLEIQRTEQGDSAMYLCASSLYTAGGPEQFFGPGTRLTVL.

V gene TRBV18 combines with J gene TRBJ2-4, with D uncertain. The CDR3 consists of 14 residues. V lost 2 bases and J lost 6, with 11 bases in between. Germline V CDR1 and CDR2: KGHSH, LQKENI. The CDR3 loop is CASSPGEQRNIQYF. The CDR3 coding sequence is TGTGCCAGCTCACCAGGGGAACAAAGAAACATTCAGTACTTC.

This clonotype appeared a few times. The rearrangement links TRBV14 to TRBJ2-1, with TRBD2 matching 11 bases. Germline CDR1 SGHDN, CDR2 FVKESK. After removal of 3 bases from V and 0 bases from J, the junction contained 7 bases not matched to a gene. The CDR3 extends over 18 amino acids. The CDR3: CASSHFIAGGSSYNEQFF. The CDR3 nucleotides are TGTGCCAGCAGCCATTTCATAGCGGGAGGGAGCTCCTACAATGAGCAGTTCTTC. Full variable domain (outside the CDR3, taken from reference TRBV14 and TRBJ2-1): EAGVTQFPSHSVIEKGQTVTLRCDPISGHDNLYWYRRVMGKEIKFLLHFVKESKQDESGMPNNRFLAERTGGTYSTLKVQPAELEDSGVYFCASSHFIAGGSSYNEQFFGPGTRLTVL.